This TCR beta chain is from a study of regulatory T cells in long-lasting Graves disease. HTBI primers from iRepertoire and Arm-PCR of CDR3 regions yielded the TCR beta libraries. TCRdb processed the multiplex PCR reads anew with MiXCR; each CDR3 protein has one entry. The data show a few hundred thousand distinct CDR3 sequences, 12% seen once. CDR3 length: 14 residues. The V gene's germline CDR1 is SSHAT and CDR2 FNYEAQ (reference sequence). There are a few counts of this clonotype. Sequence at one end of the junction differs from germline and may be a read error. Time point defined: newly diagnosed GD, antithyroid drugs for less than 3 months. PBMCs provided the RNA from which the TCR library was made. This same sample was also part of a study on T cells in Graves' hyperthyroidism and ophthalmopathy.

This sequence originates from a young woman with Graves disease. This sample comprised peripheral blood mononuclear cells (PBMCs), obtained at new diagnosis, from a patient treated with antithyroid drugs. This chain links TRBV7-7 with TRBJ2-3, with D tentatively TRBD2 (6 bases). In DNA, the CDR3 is TGTGCTAGCAGCGATGGGACTGTCCCAGATACGCAGTATTTT. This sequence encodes CASSDGTVPDTQYF.